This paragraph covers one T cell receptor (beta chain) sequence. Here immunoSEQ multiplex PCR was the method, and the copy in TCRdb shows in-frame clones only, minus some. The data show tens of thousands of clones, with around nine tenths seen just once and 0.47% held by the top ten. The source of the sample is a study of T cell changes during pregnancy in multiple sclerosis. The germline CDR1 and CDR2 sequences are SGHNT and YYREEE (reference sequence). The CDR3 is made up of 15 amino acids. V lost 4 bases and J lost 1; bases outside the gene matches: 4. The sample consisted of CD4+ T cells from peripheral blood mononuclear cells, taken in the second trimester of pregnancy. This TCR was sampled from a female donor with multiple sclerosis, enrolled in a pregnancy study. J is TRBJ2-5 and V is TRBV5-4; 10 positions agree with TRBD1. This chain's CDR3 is CASSPTGGSQETQYF. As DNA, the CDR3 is TGTGCCAGCAGCCCGACAGGGGGCTCCCAAGAGACCCAGTACTTC.